This entry describes one TCR beta chain. CDR1 is GTSNPN, CDR2 SVGIG, per germline (reference sequence). V dropped 0 bases and J dropped 6; count of bases not matched to a gene: 4. The CDR3 is 15 residues long. The sample comes from a study of blood T cell repertoires in COVID-19. Looking at the study overall: Spain, Italy and the United States supplied samples that represented acute and convalescent COVID-19.

Per the original data handling: Researchers report that nucleated cell counts were estimated from reference gene primer amplification. The repertoire was sequenced with immunoSEQ multiplex PCR; TCRdb's copy has only in-frame clones and lacks some. The DNA was the basis for D and trimming; V, J and clone size are from that table. The top ten clones hold more than 6% of a sample with 200,000 to 300,000 clones, around 81% of them seen once. V gene TRBV30 combines with J gene TRBJ2-1; 11 bases match TRBD2. The receptor was derived from a woman in her sixties or seventies with active or convalescent COVID-19. Sample: peripheral blood. The CDR3, as DNA: TGTGCCTGGAGTGTAGAGACTAGCGGGGTCAATGAGCAGTTCTTC. This codes for CAWSVETSGVNEQFF.